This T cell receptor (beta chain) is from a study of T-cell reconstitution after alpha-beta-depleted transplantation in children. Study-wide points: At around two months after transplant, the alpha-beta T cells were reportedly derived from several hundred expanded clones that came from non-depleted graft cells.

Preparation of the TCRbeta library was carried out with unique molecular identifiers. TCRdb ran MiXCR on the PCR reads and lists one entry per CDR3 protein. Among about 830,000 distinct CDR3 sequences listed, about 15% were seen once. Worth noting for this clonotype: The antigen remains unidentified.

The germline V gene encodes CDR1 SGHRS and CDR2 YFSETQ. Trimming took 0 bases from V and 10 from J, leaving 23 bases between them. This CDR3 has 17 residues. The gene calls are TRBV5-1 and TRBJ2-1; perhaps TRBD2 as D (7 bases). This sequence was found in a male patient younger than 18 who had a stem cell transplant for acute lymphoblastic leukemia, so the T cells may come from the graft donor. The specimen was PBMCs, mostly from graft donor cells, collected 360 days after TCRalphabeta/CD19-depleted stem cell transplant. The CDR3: CASSLGWGGGPTKEQFF. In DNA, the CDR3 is TGCGCCAGCAGCTTGGGCTGGGGGGGCGGACCGACGAAAGAGCAGTTCTTC. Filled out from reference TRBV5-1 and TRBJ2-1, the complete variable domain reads KAGVTQTPRYLIKTRGQQVTLSCSPISGHRSVSWYQQTPGQGLQFLFEYFSETQRNKGNFPGRFSGRQFSNSRSEMNVSTLELGDSALYLCASSLGWGGGPTKEQFFGPGTRLTVL.